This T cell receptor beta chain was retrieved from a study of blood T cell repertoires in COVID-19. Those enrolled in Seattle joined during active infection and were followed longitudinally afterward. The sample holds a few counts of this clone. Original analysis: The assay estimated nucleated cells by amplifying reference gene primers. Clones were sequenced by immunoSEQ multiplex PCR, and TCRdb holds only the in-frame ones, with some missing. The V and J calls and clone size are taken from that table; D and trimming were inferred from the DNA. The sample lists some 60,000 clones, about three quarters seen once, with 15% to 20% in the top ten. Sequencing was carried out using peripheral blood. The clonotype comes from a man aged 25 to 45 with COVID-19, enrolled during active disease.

CDR3 in DNA: TGTGCCAGCAGCTTACTAGCGGGGGACACCGGGGAGCTGTTTTTT. It translates to CASSLLAGDTGELFF. The V gene is TRBV7-3, the J gene TRBJ2-2; 10 bases are a match to TRBD2. There are 15 residues in the CDR3. The junction had 0 bases not matched to a gene; V was cut back by 2 bases and J by 3 bases. In germline, CDR1 is SGHTA, CDR2 FQGTGA.